The clone carrying this T cell receptor (beta chain) appeared once. What it binds is unknown. TCRdb keeps only in-frame clones here, not all; method: immunoSEQ multiplex PCR. The sample holds around 20,000 clones, just under 75% seen once. This sample was taken from a study of chemoradiotherapy in HPV16-positive cancers. Study-level information: Candidate HPV-specific T-cell clones and common TCR motifs came from functional assays in a couple of HPV16-positive patients. Study-level points and caveats: For HPV16-positive patients, expanding HPV-responsive T cells associated with longer recurrence-free survival.

Germline V CDR1 and CDR2: SQVTM, ANQGSEA. After removal of 6 bases from V and 2 bases from J, the junction contained 5 bases not matched to a gene. CDR3 length equals 14 residues. V is TRBV29-1 and J is TRBJ2-3, with TRBD2 identical over 10 bases. The sample was collected from a patient who underwent chemoradiotherapy. The source of this sequence is a human donor with HPV-associated anogenital cancer. CDR3 DNA sequence: TGCAGCGTCCTAGCGGGAGTATCCACAGATACGCAGTATTTT. It codes for CSVLAGVSTDTQYF.